These T cell receptor beta chains were read from a single sample in a study of blood T cell repertoires in COVID-19. The protocol was immunoSEQ multiplex PCR, while the TCRdb copy is restricted to in-frame clones and leaves out a portion. The sample holds about 64,000 clones, 80% to 95% seen once. The sample consisted of peripheral blood. The receptors were sampled from a woman aged 80 or over with active COVID-19. CDR3s include the opening cysteine and the closing phenylalanine or tryptophan. D genes are given only for firm matches. Where a row states a size, it is once, few, many or the class of an expanded clone; other rows omit it.

clone size | J gene | V gene | D gene | CDR3 protein | CDR3 DNA
once | TRBJ2-5 | TRBV19 | TRBD1 | CASSPTGTDQETQYF | TGTGCCAGTAGTCCCACCGGGACAGACCAAGAGACCCAGTACTTC
- | TRBJ1-2 | TRBV19 | - | CASSMPETDNYGYTF | TGTGCCAGTAGTATGCCCGAGACAGATAACTATGGCTACACCTTC
once | TRBJ2-7 | TRBV28 | - | CASREGTSGREQYF | TGTGCCAGCAGGGAAGGGACTTCAGGGCGCGAGCAGTACTTC
- | TRBJ2-1 | TRBV5-1 | - | CASSFNAGSHNEQFF | TGCGCCAGCAGCTTTAACGCGGGGAGTCACAATGAGCAGTTCTTC
- | TRBJ2-7 | TRBV14 | TRBD2 | CASSQLSGRALYEQYF | TGTGCCAGCAGCCAGTTGAGCGGGAGGGCCCTGTACGAGCAGTACTTC
- | TRBJ1-1 | TRBV11-2 | TRBD1 | CASSRQGIGMVNTEAFF | TGTGCCAGCAGCCGACAGGGGATCGGGATGGTGAACACTGAAGCTTTCTTT
- | TRBJ2-3 | TRBV2 | TRBD2 | CASSEDSGGSIADTQYF | TGTGCCAGCAGTGAAGATTCTGGCGGGAGTATCGCAGATACGCAGTATTTT
once | TRBJ2-3 | TRBV19 | - | CASSADYTDTQYF | TGTGCCAGTAGTGCCGACTACACAGATACGCAGTATTTT
- | TRBJ2-1 | TRBV6-5 | - | CASSYKEGPGDEQFF | TGTGCCAGCAGTTACAAGGAGGGGCCCGGCGATGAGCAGTTCTTC
- | TRBJ1-6 | TRBV3-1/TRBV3-2 | - | CASSAPFGNSPLHF | TGTGCCAGCAGCGCACCATTTGGCAATTCACCCCTCCACTTT
few | TRBJ2-5 | TRBV29-1 | - | CSAGEGVSLQETQYF | TGCAGCGCCGGGGAGGGGGTCTCCCTTCAAGAGACCCAGTACTTC
- | TRBJ2-2 | TRBV2 | - | CASSEVLANTGELFF | TGTGCCAGCAGTGAAGTTCTAGCAAACACCGGGGAGCTGTTTTTT
- | TRBJ2-3 | TRBV5-1 | - | CASSLAGGTDTQYF | TGCGCCAGCAGCTTGGCAGGGGGGACGGATACGCAGTATTTT
- | TRBJ1-5 | TRBV19 | - | CASSSGFGQPQHF | TGTGCCAGTAGTTCAGGGTTTGGTCAGCCCCAGCATTTT
- | TRBJ2-7 | TRBV6-6 | TRBD1 | CASRPPRQGITYEQYF | TGTGCCAGCAGACCGCCTCGACAGGGGATTACCTACGAGCAGTACTTC
- | TRBJ2-5 | TRBV5-1 | - | CASTDRQAQETQYF | TGCGCCAGCACCGACAGGCAGGCACAAGAGACCCAGTACTTC
- | TRBJ2-2 | TRBV5-1 | TRBD2 | CASSVRTSGTGELFF | TGCGCCAGCAGCGTACGGACTAGCGGGACCGGGGAGCTGTTTTTT
- | TRBJ2-2 | TRBV29-1 | TRBD1 | CSAGGLDTGELFF | TGCAGCGCAGGGGGCCTTGACACCGGGGAGCTGTTTTTT
- | TRBJ2-7 | TRBV3-1/TRBV3-2 | - | CASSRGTYYEQYF | TGTGCCAGCAGCCGAGGGACTTACTACGAGCAGTACTTC
- | TRBJ1-1 | TRBV3-1/TRBV3-2 | TRBD1 | CASSASGTGERGTEAFF | TGTGCCAGCAGCGCTTCGGGGACAGGGGAACGAGGGACTGAAGCTTTCTTT
- | TRBJ2-3 | TRBV5-4 | TRBD1 | CASRPGQESTDTQYF | TGTGCCAGCAGGCCCGGACAGGAGAGCACAGATACGCAGTATTTT
- | TRBJ1-2 | TRBV19 | TRBD1 | CASSIQGADGGYTF | TGTGCCAGTAGTATACAGGGGGCGGACGGTGGCTACACCTTC
- | TRBJ1-5 | TRBV27 | - | CASKSNSNQPQHF | TGTGCCAGCAAAAGCAATAGCAATCAGCCCCAGCATTTT
- | TRBJ1-2 | TRBV28 | TRBD1 | CASTPDRVDGYTF | TGTGCCAGCACCCCTGACAGGGTCGATGGCTACACCTTC
- | TRBJ2-2 | TRBV3-1/TRBV3-2 | - | CASSQMPAATGELFF | TGTGCCAGCAGCCAAATGCCGGCGGCGACCGGGGAGCTGTTTTTT
- | TRBJ1-2 | TRBV28 | - | CASSYPGQLLDGYTF | TGTGCCAGCAGTTACCCGGGACAACTCCTCGATGGCTACACCTTC
- | TRBJ2-1 | TRBV19 | - | CASSPPTEVAYNEQFF | TGTGCCAGTAGTCCCCCTACGGAGGTAGCCTACAATGAGCAGTTCTTC
- | TRBJ2-1 | TRBV29-1 | TRBD2 | CSGARGAGGLDEQFF | TGCAGCGGTGCCAGGGGAGCGGGAGGCCTTGATGAGCAGTTCTTC
- | TRBJ2-2 | TRBV24-1 | - | CATSDFGPGDTGELFF | TGTGCCACCAGTGATTTTGGGCCGGGGGATACCGGGGAGCTGTTTTTT
- | TRBJ2-1 | TRBV5-1 | TRBD1 | CASSLTGTGHNEQFF | TGCGCCAGCAGCTTGACAGGGACAGGTCACAATGAGCAGTTCTTC
- | TRBJ1-5 | TRBV19 | TRBD1 | CASSPGQGASGNQPQHF | TGTGCCAGTAGTCCGGGACAGGGGGCATCTGGCAATCAGCCCCAGCATTTT
- | TRBJ2-6 | TRBV2 | TRBD1 | CASRTGAAGANVLTF | TGTGCCAGCAGGACAGGGGCCGCTGGGGCCAACGTCCTGACTTTC
- | TRBJ2-2 | TRBV29-1 | - | CSVEDAGRGGTGELFF | TGCAGCGTTGAAGATGCGGGCAGGGGAGGGACCGGGGAGCTGTTTTTT
- | TRBJ2-7 | TRBV20-1 | - | CSASVPGWYEQYF | TGCAGTGCTAGTGTCCCAGGATGGTACGAGCAGTACTTC
once | TRBJ2-1 | TRBV5-1 | - | CASSSARDYNEQFF | TGCGCCAGCAGCTCTGCTCGCGACTACAATGAGCAGTTCTTC
- | TRBJ1-6 | TRBV9 | - | CASSVAPGASSYNSPLHF | TGTGCCAGCAGCGTAGCGCCCGGAGCCAGCTCCTATAATTCACCCCTCCACTTT
- | TRBJ1-6 | TRBV11-2 | TRBD1 | CASSFTWTGGNSPLHF | TGTGCCAGCAGCTTTACCTGGACAGGGGGAAATTCACCCCTCCACTTT
- | TRBJ1-6 | TRBV18 | - | CASSPDSTNSPLHF | TGTGCCAGCTCACCGGACAGCACCAATTCACCCCTCCACTTT
- | TRBJ1-5 | TRBV19 | - | CASSSSGGGDQPQHF | TGTGCCAGTAGTAGCTCCGGGGGGGGTGATCAGCCCCAGCATTTT
- | TRBJ2-7 | TRBV6-5 | - | CASKLIYEQYF | TGTGCCAGCAAGCTCATTTACGAGCAGTACTTC
- | TRBJ2-7 | TRBV28 | - | CASSLASQGGYEQYF | TGTGCCAGCAGTTTGGCAAGCCAGGGGGGATACGAGCAGTACTTC
once | TRBJ1-2 | TRBV5-1 | - | CASSLDGNYGYTF | TGCGCCAGCAGCTTGGACGGGAACTATGGCTACACCTTC
- | TRBJ1-5 | TRBV6-1 | TRBD1 | CASSEWTGRDQPQHF | TGTGCCAGCAGTGAATGGACAGGGAGAGATCAGCCCCAGCATTTT
- | TRBJ1-1 | TRBV3-1/TRBV3-2 | - | CASSQGSGGNTEAFF | TGTGCCAGCAGCCAAGGGTCAGGAGGGAACACTGAAGCTTTCTTT
- | TRBJ2-1 | TRBV3-1/TRBV3-2 | TRBD2 | CASSWGTSGSYNEQFF | TGTGCCAGCAGCTGGGGGACTAGCGGGTCCTACAATGAGCAGTTCTTC
- | TRBJ2-1 | TRBV6-5 | TRBD1 | CASSYSYRGNEQFF | TGTGCCAGCAGTTACTCGTACAGGGGCAATGAGCAGTTCTTC
- | TRBJ2-2 | TRBV10-3 | - | CAISDSLLRGELFF | TGTGCCATCAGTGATAGTCTTCTGAGGGGGGAGCTGTTTTTT
- | TRBJ2-1 | TRBV19 | TRBD2 | CASSILAGENEQFF | TGTGCCAGTAGTATACTAGCGGGAGAAAATGAGCAGTTCTTC
- | TRBJ2-1 | TRBV1 | - | CTSSQTASGISITGNNEQFF | TGCACCAGCAGCCAGACGGCTAGCGGGATCTCTATAACTGGGAACAATGAGCAGTTCTTC